This T cell receptor beta chain came from a study of blood T cell repertoires in COVID-19. The table came from immunoSEQ multiplex PCR; TCRdb's copy has only in-frame clones and leaves some out. Of roughly 430,000 clones listed, 88% are singletons. Germline assignment: CDR1 LGHDT and CDR2 YNNKEL (reference sequence). Trimming removed 0 bases at V and 5 bases at J, with 7 bases between. The CDR3 spans 13 residues. V is TRBV3-1 (or the pseudogene TRBV3-2) and J is TRBJ1-1; D possibly corresponds to TRBD1 (5 bases). This receptor was identified in a woman aged 40 to 50 with acute COVID-19. The sequencing sample was made of PBMCs or T cells enriched from blood (not recorded which). CDR3 bases: TGTGCCAGCAGCCAAGATAGGGGTACTGAAGCTTTCTTT. Translated, it gives CASSQDRGTEAFF.